The 5 T cell receptor beta chains below all came from one sample that was sequenced in a study of response to subunit inactivated influenza vaccine. TCRdb fed the RT-PCR reads into MiXCR, producing one record per CDR3 protein. The data hold 860,000 or so distinct CDR3 sequences, with over 20% observed a single time. The specimen comprised PBMCs from blood, sampled around 5 days after vaccination. Receptors originate from a man aged 50-60 years who received an inactivated influenza vaccine.

This chain links TRBV3-1 with TRBJ2-1, with TRBD2 matching 12 bases. CDR1 and CDR2 from the germline V gene are LGHDT and YNNKEL (reference sequence). The length of the CDR3 is 21 residues. Trimming removed 6 bases from V and 2 bases from J; junction bases left unmatched: 20. The CDR3 bases are TGTGCCAGCAGTCCCCGCCGACTAGCGGGAGTTGCAGGTAGGACCTACAATGAGCAGTTCTTC. This translates into CASSPRRLAGVAGRTYNEQFF.

This clonotype appeared a few times. The gene calls are TRBV11-2 and TRBJ2-1; D is undetermined. The CDR3 runs to 13 residues. Trimming removed 4 bases at V and 9 bases at J, with 13 bases between. Looked up from germline, CDR1 is SGHAT and CDR2 is FQNNGV. CDR3 sequence: CASSSIGSPEQFF. Here the CDR3 DNA reads TGTGCCAGCAGCTCAATTGGTAGTCCTGAGCAGTTCTTC.

The chain recombines TRBV6-6 with TRBJ2-5; the D call may be TRBD1 or TRBD2 (5 bases each). CDR1 and CDR2 (germline): MNHNY, SVGAGI (reference sequence). The V end lost 6 bases, the J end lost 5 bases, and 13 bases lay between the germline ends. This CDR3 is built from 13 residues. The CDR3 DNA is TGTGCCAGCAGAGCCGGGACCGGGGAGACCCAGTACTTC. Protein: CASRAGTGETQYF.

V is TRBV4-2 and J is TRBJ2-5; TRBD2 matches 11 bases. The CDR3 sequence is 18 residues long. In germline, CDR1 is LGHNA, CDR2 YNFKEQ. The junction had 11 bases not matched to a gene; V was cut back by 0 bases and J by 5 bases. The CDR3 region is CASSQDLGSGRAGETQYF. As DNA, the CDR3 is TGTGCCAGCAGCCAAGATCTTGGTAGCGGGAGGGCCGGGGAGACCCAGTACTTC.

This clonotype has more than one count but fewer than ten. The rearrangement links TRBV5-1 to TRBJ2-6; D remains ambiguous. CDR3 length equals 14 residues. Germline loops: CDR1 SGHRS, CDR2 YFSETQ. V lost 5 bases, J lost 2 bases, and 8 bases lay in between. The CDR3: CASRLYAGANVLTF. The CDR3 DNA reads as TGCGCCAGCAGACTCTACGCTGGGGCCAACGTCCTGACTTTC.